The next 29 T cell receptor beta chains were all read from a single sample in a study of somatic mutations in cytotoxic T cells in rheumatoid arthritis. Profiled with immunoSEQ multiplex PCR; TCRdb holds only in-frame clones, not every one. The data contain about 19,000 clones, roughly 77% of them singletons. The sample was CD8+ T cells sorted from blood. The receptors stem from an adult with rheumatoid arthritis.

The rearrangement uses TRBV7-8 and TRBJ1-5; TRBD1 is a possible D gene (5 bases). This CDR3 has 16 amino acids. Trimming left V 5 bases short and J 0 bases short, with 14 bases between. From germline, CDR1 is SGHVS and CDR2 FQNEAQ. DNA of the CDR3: TGTGCCAGCAGCCCCTCTTGGGGGGGTAGCAATCAGCCCCAGCATTTT. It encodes CASSPSWGGSNQPQHF.

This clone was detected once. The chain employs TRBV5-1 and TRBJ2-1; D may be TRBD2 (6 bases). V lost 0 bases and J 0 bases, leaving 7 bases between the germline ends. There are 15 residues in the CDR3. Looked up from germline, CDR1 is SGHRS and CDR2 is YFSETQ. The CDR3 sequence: CASSLDGGSYNEQFF. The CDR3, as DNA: TGCGCCAGCAGCTTGGACGGGGGCTCCTACAATGAGCAGTTCTTC.

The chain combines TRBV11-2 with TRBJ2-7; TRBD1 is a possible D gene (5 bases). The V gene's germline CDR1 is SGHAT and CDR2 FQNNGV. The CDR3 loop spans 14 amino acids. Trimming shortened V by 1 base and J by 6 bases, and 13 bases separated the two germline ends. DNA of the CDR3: TGTGCCAGCAGCTTAGGGTTTGGGGCCTCCGAGCAGTACTTC. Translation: CASSLGFGASEQYF.

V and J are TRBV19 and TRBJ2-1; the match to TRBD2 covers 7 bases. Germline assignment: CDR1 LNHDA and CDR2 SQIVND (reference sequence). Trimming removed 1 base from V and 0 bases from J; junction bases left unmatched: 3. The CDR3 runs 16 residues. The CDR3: CASSIGGGLSYNEQFF. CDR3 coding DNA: TGTGCCAGTAGTATAGGCGGGGGACTCTCCTACAATGAGCAGTTCTTC.

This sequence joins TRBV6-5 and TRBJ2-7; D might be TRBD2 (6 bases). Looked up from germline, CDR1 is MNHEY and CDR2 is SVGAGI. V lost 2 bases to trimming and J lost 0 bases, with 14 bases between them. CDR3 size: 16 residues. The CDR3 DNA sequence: TGTGCCAGCAGTTACGGGCGCTCTAGCGCCTCCTACGAGCAGTACTTC. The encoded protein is CASSYGRSSASYEQYF.

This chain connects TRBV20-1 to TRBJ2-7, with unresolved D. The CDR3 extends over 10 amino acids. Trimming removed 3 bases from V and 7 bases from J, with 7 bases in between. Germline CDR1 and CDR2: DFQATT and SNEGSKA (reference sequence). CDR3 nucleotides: TGCAGTGCTAGTGACGGTGAGCAGTACTTC. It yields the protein CSASDGEQYF.

The CDR3 reads CASIFLGGTEAFF. CDR3 nucleotides: TGTGCCAGCATATTCCTGGGGGGCACTGAAGCTTTCTTT. The genes are TRBV13 and TRBJ1-1; the D gene is possibly TRBD1 (5 bases). Trimming took 7 bases from V and 4 from J, leaving 13 bases between them. The CDR3 contains 13 residues. CDR1 and CDR2 (germline): PRHDT, FYEKMQ (reference sequence).

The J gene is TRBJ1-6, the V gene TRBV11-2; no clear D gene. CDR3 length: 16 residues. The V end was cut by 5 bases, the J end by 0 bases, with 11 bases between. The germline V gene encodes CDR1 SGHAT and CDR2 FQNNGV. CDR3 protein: CASSEGLRSYNSPLHF. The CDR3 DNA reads TGTGCCAGCAGCGAAGGACTTCGCTCCTATAATTCACCCCTCCACTTT.

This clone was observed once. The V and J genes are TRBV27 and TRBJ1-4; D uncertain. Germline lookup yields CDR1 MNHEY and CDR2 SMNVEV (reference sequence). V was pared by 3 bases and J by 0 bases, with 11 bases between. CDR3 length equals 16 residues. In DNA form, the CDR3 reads TGTGCCAGCAGTTTCGGCGCGGACGCAACTAATGAAAAACTGTTTTTT. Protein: CASSFGADATNEKLFF.

Here the CDR3 DNA reads TGTGCCACCAGCAGAGGCGGCAGGGGGCCAGATACGCAGTATTTT. It specifies CATSRGGRGPDTQYF. The chain is built from TRBV15 and TRBJ2-3; TRBD1 matches at 8 bases. Germline V gives CDR1 LNHNV, CDR2 YYDKDF (reference sequence). The length of the CDR3 is 15 residues. Trimming at V came to 1 base and at J to 4 bases, leaving 4 bases not matched to a gene.

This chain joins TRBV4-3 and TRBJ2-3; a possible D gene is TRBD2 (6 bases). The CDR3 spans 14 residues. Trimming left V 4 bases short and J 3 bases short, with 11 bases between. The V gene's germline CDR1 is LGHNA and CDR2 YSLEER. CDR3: CASSPRGLTDTQYF. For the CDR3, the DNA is TGCGCCAGCAGCCCTAGGGGACTGACAGATACGCAGTATTTT.

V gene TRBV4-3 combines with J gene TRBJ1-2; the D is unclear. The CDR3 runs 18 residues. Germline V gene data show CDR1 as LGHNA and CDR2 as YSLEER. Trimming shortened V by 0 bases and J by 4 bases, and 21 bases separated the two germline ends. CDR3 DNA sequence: TGCGCCAGCAGCCAAGATGATCCCCCCTCCGTGGGCCGCTATGGCTACACCTTC. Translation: CASSQDDPPSVGRYGYTF.

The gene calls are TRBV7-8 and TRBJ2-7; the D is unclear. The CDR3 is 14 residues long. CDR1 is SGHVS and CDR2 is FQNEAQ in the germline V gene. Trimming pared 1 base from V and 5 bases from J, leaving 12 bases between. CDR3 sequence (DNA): TGTGCCAGCAGCTTAGTTGGGAATACTGACGAGCAGTACTTC. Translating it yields CASSLVGNTDEQYF.

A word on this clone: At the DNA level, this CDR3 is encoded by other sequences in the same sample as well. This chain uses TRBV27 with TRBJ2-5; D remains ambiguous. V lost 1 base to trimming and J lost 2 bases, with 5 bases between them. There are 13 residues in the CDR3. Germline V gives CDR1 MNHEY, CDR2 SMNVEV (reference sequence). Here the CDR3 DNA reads TGTGCCAGCAGTTTATGGGGACAAGAGACCCAGTACTTC. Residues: CASSLWGQETQYF.

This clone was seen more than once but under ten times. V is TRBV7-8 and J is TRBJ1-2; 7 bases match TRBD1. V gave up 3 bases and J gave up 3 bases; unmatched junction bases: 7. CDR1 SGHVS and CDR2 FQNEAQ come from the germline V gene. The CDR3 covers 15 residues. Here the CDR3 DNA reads TGTGCCAGCAGCTTGACAGGGAGTGCCCACTATGGCTACACCTTC. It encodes CASSLTGSAHYGYTF.

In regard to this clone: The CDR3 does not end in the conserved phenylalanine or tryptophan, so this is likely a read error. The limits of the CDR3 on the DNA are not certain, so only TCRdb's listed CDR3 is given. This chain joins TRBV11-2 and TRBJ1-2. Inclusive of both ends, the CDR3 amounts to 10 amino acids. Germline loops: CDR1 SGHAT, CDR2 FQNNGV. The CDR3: CASTKTGGPS.

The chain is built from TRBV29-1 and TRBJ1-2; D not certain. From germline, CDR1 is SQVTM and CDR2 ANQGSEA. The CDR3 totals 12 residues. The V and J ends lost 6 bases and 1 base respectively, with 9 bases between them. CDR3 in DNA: TGCAGCGTGGATTTGGGTAACTATGGCTACACCTTC. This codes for CSVDLGNYGYTF.

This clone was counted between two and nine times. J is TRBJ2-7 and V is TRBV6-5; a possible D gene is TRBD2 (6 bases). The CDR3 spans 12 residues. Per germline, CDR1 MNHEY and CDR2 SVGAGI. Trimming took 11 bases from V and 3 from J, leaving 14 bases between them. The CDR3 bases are TGTGCCTGCGGGGCAGAAAGCTACGAGCAGTACTTC. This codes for CACGAESYEQYF.

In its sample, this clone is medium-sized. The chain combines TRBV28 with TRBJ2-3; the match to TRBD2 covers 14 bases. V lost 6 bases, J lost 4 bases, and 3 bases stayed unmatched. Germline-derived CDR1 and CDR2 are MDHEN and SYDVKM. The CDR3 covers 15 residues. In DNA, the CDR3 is TGTGCCAGCAGCCGGACTAGCGGGAGGTCAGATACGCAGTATTTT. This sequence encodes CASSRTSGRSDTQYF.

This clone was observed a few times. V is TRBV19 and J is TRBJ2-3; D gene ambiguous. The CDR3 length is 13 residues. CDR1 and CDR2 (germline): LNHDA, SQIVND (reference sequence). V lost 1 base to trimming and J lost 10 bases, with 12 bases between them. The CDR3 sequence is CASSIGHSKSQYF. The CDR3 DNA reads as TGTGCCAGTAGTATAGGCCACTCGAAGTCGCAGTATTTT.

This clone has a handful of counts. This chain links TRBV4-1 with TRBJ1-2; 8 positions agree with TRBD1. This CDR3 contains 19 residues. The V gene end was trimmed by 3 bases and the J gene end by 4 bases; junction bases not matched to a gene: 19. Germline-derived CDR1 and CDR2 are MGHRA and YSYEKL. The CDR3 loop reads CASSHSLSDRQGRTYGYTF. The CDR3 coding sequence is TGCGCCAGCAGCCATAGCCTTTCCGACAGACAGGGGCGAACCTATGGCTACACCTTC.

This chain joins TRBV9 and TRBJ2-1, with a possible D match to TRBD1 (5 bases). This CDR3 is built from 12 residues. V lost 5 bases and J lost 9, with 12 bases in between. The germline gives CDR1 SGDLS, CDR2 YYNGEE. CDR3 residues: CASRGLEVEQFF. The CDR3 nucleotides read TGTGCCAGCAGGGGGCTAGAGGTTGAGCAGTTCTTC.

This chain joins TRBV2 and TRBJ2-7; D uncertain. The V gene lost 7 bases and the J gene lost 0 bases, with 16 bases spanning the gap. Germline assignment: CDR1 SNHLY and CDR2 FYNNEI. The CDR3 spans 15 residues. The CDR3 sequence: CASTVLYTGSYEQYF. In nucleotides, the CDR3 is TGTGCCAGCACTGTTTTGTACACTGGCTCCTACGAGCAGTACTTC.

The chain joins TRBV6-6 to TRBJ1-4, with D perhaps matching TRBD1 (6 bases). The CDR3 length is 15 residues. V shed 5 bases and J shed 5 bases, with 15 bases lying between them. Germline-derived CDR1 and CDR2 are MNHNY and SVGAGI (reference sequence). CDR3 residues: CASSTLGGANEKLFF. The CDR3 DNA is TGTGCCAGCAGTACCCTCGGGGGGGCGAATGAAAAACTGTTTTTT.

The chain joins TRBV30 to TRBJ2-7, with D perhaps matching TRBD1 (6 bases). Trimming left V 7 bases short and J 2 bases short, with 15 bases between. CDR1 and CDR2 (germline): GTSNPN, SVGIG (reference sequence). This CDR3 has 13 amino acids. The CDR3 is CASPGVGPYEQYF. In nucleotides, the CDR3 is TGTGCCTCCCCAGGGGTAGGCCCCTACGAGCAGTACTTC.

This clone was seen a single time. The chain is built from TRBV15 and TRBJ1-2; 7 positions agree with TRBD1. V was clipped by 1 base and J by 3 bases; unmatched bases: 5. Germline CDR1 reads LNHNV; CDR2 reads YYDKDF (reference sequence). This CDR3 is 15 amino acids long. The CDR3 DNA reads TGTGCCACCAGCAGAGGGGACAGCTTTTACTATGGCTACACCTTC. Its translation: CATSRGDSFYYGYTF.

CDR3 amino acids: CASSLDTGGGYEQYF. DNA of the CDR3: TGTGCCAGCAGCTTAGATACAGGGGGAGGCTACGAGCAGTACTTC. The rearrangement uses TRBV11-2 and TRBJ2-7; 8 bases align to TRBD1. V lost 0 bases and J lost 3; bases outside the gene matches: 4. The germline V gene encodes CDR1 SGHAT and CDR2 FQNNGV. The length of the CDR3 is 15 residues.

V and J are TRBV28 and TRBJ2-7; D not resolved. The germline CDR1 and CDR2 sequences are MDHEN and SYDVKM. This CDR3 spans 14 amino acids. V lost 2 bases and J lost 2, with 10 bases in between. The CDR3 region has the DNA TGTGCCAGCAGTTTAAGGTTAGGGACCTACGAGCAGTACTTC. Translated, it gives CASSLRLGTYEQYF.

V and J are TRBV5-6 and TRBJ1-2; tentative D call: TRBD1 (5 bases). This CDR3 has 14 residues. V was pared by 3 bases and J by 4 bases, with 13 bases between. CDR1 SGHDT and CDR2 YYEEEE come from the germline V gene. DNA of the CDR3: TGTGCCAGCAGCTCTAGGGGCAACTCCTATGGCTACACCTTC. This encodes CASSSRGNSYGYTF.